These T cell receptor beta chains were read from a single sample in a study of cytomegalovirus exposure and HLA in healthy donors. Profiled with immunoSEQ multiplex PCR; TCRdb holds only in-frame clones, not every one. The sample has some 130,000 clones, less than 95% seen once. The sample taken for sequencing was PBMCs. These receptor sequences come from a man aged 18-30 years in good health and CMV-seropositive. Each CDR3 is given with its conserved first and last residue. Fields, in order: V gene, J gene, clone size, CDR3 length, D gene, CDR3 protein, CDR3 DNA. The D gene is left open where the match is weak. A clone size is listed for some rows: how often the clone was seen (once, few, many), or a class if it is expanded.

TRBV13,TRBJ1-1,-,16,-,CASSSGLGGRFTEAFF,TGTGCCAGCAGCTCAGGACTCGGCGGTAGATTCACTGAAGCTTTCTTT
TRBV5-1,TRBJ1-4,-,14,-,CASSPDTRDEKLFF,TGCGCCAGCAGCCCTGATACCAGGGATGAAAAACTGTTTTTT
TRBV5-1,TRBJ1-1,-,14,TRBD1,CASSSGGLQTEAFF,TGCGCCAGCAGCTCAGGGGGCTTACAAACAGAAGCTTTCTTT
TRBV27,TRBJ2-1,-,12,-,CASGLGEVEQFF,TGTGCCAGCGGCTTGGGAGAGGTTGAGCAGTTCTTC
TRBV27,TRBJ1-5,-,13,-,CASSLGGGQPQHF,TGTGCCAGCAGTTTAGGGGGCGGACAGCCCCAGCATTTT
TRBV11-3,TRBJ2-3,-,15,-,CASSLSAPSTDTQYF,TGTGCCAGCAGCTTAAGTGCGCCTAGCACAGATACGCAGTATTTT
TRBV10-3,TRBJ2-7,-,12,TRBD1,CAMQDRGSEQYF,TGTGCCATGCAAGACAGGGGCTCCGAGCAGTACTTC
TRBV6-5,TRBJ1-1,-,15,-,CASSYSDRLNTEAFF,TGTGCCAGCAGTTACTCTGACAGGTTAAACACTGAAGCTTTCTTT
TRBV4-1,TRBJ2-3,-,14,-,CASSQDPQTDTQYF,TGCGCCAGCAGCCAAGATCCGCAGACAGATACGCAGTATTTT
TRBV7-9,TRBJ2-1,-,15,TRBD1,CASSPGGSLYNEQFF,TGTGCCAGCAGCCCAGGGGGCTCTCTGTACAATGAGCAGTTCTTC
TRBV9,TRBJ2-3,-,15,TRBD1,CASSQRTGNTDTQYF,TGTGCCAGCAGTCAACGGACAGGAAATACAGATACGCAGTATTTT
TRBV5-4,TRBJ2-1,-,14,TRBD2,CASSWGGSYNEQFF,TGTGCCAGCAGCTGGGGGGGGAGCTACAATGAGCAGTTCTTC
TRBV7-8,TRBJ2-7,-,15,TRBD2,CASSLGGTSGYEQYF,TGTGCCAGCAGCTTAGGCGGGACTAGCGGGTACGAGCAGTACTTC
TRBV4-1,TRBJ2-2,-,17,TRBD1,CASSSPGQKTNTGELFF,TGCGCCAGCAGCTCTCCGGGACAGAAGACGAACACCGGGGAGCTGTTTTTT
TRBV2,TRBJ2-5,-,12,-,CASNEEGETQYF,TGTGCCAGCAACGAGGAGGGAGAGACCCAGTACTTC
TRBV28,TRBJ2-2,-,16,TRBD2,CASSSTSGTNTGELFF,TGTGCCAGCAGTTCGACTAGCGGAACAAACACCGGGGAGCTGTTTTTT
TRBV2,TRBJ1-1,-,14,-,CASSEASRDTEAFF,TGTGCCAGCAGTGAAGCTAGCAGGGATACTGAAGCTTTCTTT
TRBV27,TRBJ2-2,-,16,-,CASSPPTRGNTGELFF,TGTGCCAGCAGTCCCCCCACGCGGGGCAACACCGGGGAGCTGTTTTTT
TRBV5-6,TRBJ1-1,-,14,-,CASSLLGMNTEAFF,TGTGCCAGCAGTCTCTTGGGCATGAACACTGAAGCTTTCTTT
TRBV27,TRBJ2-3,-,16,TRBD2,CASSPIAGVNTDTQYF,TGTGCCAGCAGTCCAATAGCGGGCGTAAACACAGATACGCAGTATTTT
TRBV10-3,TRBJ2-3,-,12,-,CASHSGTDTQYF,TGTGCCAGTCATTCGGGCACAGATACGCAGTATTTT
TRBV9,TRBJ2-7,once,12,-,CASISGFDEQYF,TGTGCCAGCATCTCAGGGTTCGACGAGCAGTACTTC
TRBV7-3,TRBJ2-5,-,18,TRBD2,CASRCGTSGRDLQETQYF,TGTGCCAGCAGATGCGGGACTAGCGGGAGGGATCTCCAAGAGACCCAGTACTTC
TRBV7-9,TRBJ1-2,-,14,TRBD1,CASSPADRDDGYTF,TGTGCCAGCAGCCCGGCGGACAGGGACGATGGCTACACCTTC
TRBV2,TRBJ2-3,-,13,TRBD1,CASMDRGPDTQYF,TGTGCCAGCATGGACAGGGGTCCCGATACGCAGTATTTT
TRBV2,TRBJ2-3,-,15,TRBD2,CASSVTSVSTDTQYF,TGTGCCAGCAGTGTAACTAGCGTAAGCACAGATACGCAGTATTTT
TRBV20-1,TRBJ2-3,-,11,-,CSARAGDTQYF,TGCAGTGCTAGAGCGGGAGATACGCAGTATTTT
TRBV9,TRBJ2-3,-,15,TRBD2,CASTLSGGESDTQYF,TGTGCCAGCACCCTATCGGGGGGAGAGTCAGATACGCAGTATTTT
TRBV4-1,TRBJ2-1,-,12,TRBD1,CASSQGGQGKFF,TGCGCCAGCAGCCAAGGAGGACAGGGGAAGTTCTTC
TRBV2,TRBJ2-3,-,15,TRBD2,CASIPGTRGGDTQYF,TGTGCCAGCATCCCCGGGACTAGGGGTGGGGATACGCAGTATTTT
TRBV10-3,TRBJ1-3,-,11,-,CAISESSPIYF,TGTGCCATCAGTGAGTCCTCTCCCATATATTTT
TRBV27,TRBJ1-2,-,14,TRBD1,CASSLQGAGYGYTF,TGTGCCAGCAGTTTACAGGGGGCGGGCTATGGCTACACCTTC
TRBV27,TRBJ2-7,-,16,-,CASSLRVAGLPYEQYF,TGTGCCAGCAGTTTAAGAGTAGCCGGACTACCCTACGAGCAGTACTTC
TRBV5-6,TRBJ2-1,-,16,TRBD1,CASSLEFGQGYNEQFF,TGTGCCAGCAGCTTGGAGTTTGGACAGGGTTACAATGAGCAGTTCTTC
TRBV4-1,TRBJ1-2,once,14,TRBD1,CASSQDRGLYGYTF,TGCGCCAGCAGCCAAGATAGGGGGCTCTATGGCTACACCTTC
TRBV7-8,TRBJ1-2,-,14,TRBD1,CASSAWDRRYGYTF,TGTGCCAGCAGCGCCTGGGACAGACGATATGGCTACACCTTC
TRBV10-1,TRBJ2-7,-,14,TRBD1,CASIRDRVLYEQYF,TGCGCCAGCATCCGGGACAGGGTACTCTACGAGCAGTACTTC
TRBV28,TRBJ2-5,-,16,TRBD2,CASSHRTSASQETQYF,TGTGCCAGCAGCCATCGGACTAGCGCTAGCCAAGAGACCCAGTACTTC
TRBV30,TRBJ1-1,-,16,TRBD1,CAWDTGQAPMNTEAFF,TGTGCCTGGGACACGGGACAGGCCCCTATGAACACTGAAGCTTTCTTT
TRBV2,TRBJ2-7,-,14,-,CASSESAGTYEQYF,TGTGCCAGCAGTGAATCTGCGGGAACCTACGAGCAGTACTTC
TRBV6-5,TRBJ2-1,-,15,TRBD2,CASSPTSGRGNEQFF,TGTGCCAGCAGTCCGACTAGCGGGAGAGGCAATGAGCAGTTCTTC
TRBV6-1,TRBJ1-1,-,13,-,CASSERENTEAFF,TGTGCCAGCAGTGAACGGGAGAACACTGAAGCTTTCTTT
TRBV7-9,TRBJ1-2,-,14,-,CASSLDIPNYGYTF,TGTGCCAGCAGCCTAGATATCCCTAACTATGGCTACACCTTC
TRBV28,TRBJ1-2,-,15,TRBD1,CASSLPRTGGNGYTF,TGTGCCAGCAGTCTACCCCGGACAGGGGGGAATGGCTACACCTTC
TRBV28,TRBJ2-3,-,18,TRBD1,CASSDPPGQGNYTDTQYF,TGTGCCAGCAGTGACCCTCCGGGACAGGGGAATTACACAGATACGCAGTATTTT
TRBV11-2,TRBJ2-3,-,16,-,CASSLVGRFRTDTQYF,TGTGCCAGCAGCTTAGTCGGCAGGTTTCGCACAGATACGCAGTATTTT
TRBV5-4,TRBJ2-1,-,16,TRBD2,CASSSPGGRAYNEQFF,TGTGCCAGCAGCTCCCCAGGCGGGAGGGCATACAATGAGCAGTTCTTC
TRBV5-1,TRBJ1-1,once,17,-,CASSLGLAPTMNTEAFF,TGCGCCAGCAGCTTGGGGTTGGCCCCCACTATGAACACTGAAGCTTTCTTT
TRBV5-6,TRBJ2-5,-,14,-,CASSLMFRGETQYF,TGTGCCAGCAGCTTGATGTTCCGCGGAGAGACCCAGTACTTC
TRBV2,TRBJ1-4,-,15,-,CASGGRFTTNEKLFF,TGTGCCAGCGGGGGCCGATTCACAACTAATGAAAAACTGTTTTTT